This entry describes one T cell receptor (beta chain). Its target antigen remains unknown. No qualities accompany the bases; no much larger clone lies one base away. The record originates from a study of T cells after yellow fever vaccination (dated 2019 in TCRdb). In terms of the full investigation: Libraries from fractions with low cell numbers were prepared with the SMART-Seq v4 Ultra Low Input RNA kit. Two healthy male donors, one aged 18 to 30 and one aged 30 to 40 years, were included in the cohort. Blood was drawn at multiple timepoints before and after primary and secondary immunization, with bulk PBMC replicates and cell subsets isolated. Bulk TCR alpha and beta repertoires were sequenced longitudinally to track T-cell clones before and after primary and booster YFV17D yellow fever vaccination.

Read against the paper, the sample's treatment or condition label means: live attenuated yellow fever vaccine strain. PBMCs were isolated from peripheral blood using a standard Ficoll-Paque protocol. CD4 and CD8 T-cell fractions were isolated with Dynabeads CD4 and CD8 positive selection kits. TriZol was used to extract RNA from bulk PBMCs, CD4 and CD8 fractions, and dextramer-positive and dextramer-negative fractions. General conclusions and limits of the study: A small share of clonotypes was detected in both CD4 and CD8 compartments, with the overlap likely arising from convergent recombination. The secondary T-cell response was weaker than the primary response but faster, peaking on day 5 instead of day 15. The study included only a couple of donors, which limits how far the findings can be generalized. Computational filtering was required because FACS-sorted repertoires could contain abundant contaminating clonotypes from the bulk population. Most clones expanded after primary vaccination were re-detected after the booster (almost 97% of CD4 and 80% to 90% of CD8), suggesting broad memory maintenance.

TCR cDNA was made using 5'RACE template switching, a step that added a universal primer site and unique molecular identifiers. Priming for cDNA synthesis came from both the TCR alpha and TCR beta constant segments. Libraries were amplified in two PCR steps, with sample barcodes and sequencing adapters added in the second step. Sequencing of the libraries was done on either Illumina HiSeq 2500 (2x100 bp) or NovaSeq (2x150 bp). On the authors' methods: Demultiplexing of reads and collapsing into UMI consensus sequences were performed with MIGEC, and V(D)J alignment was carried out with MiXCR. Clonotypes responding to the vaccine were identified with edgeR on replicate PBMC samples, with the criteria of FDR below 0.01 and a log2 fold change above 5 up to day 15. Each bulk clonotype was labeled CD4 or CD8 based on which sequenced repertoire, CD4 or CD8, contained the clonotype at higher abundance. The raw public data were reprocessed by TCRdb itself: fastp quality trimming at Q25, MiXCR clonotype calling, in-frame beta chains only. Every CDR3 protein is listed once, alongside the most common genes and DNA of its rows. TCRdb assigned the V and J calls; the authors' analysis was not used. The sample table shows about 210,000 distinct CDR3 sequences, and around 6.7% are seen once. 1% to 1.2% of the sample goes to the ten largest clones.

V is pruned by 1 base and J by 3 bases, leaving 3 bases of the junction without a gene match. Based on the germline V gene, the CDR1 and CDR2 sequences are SGHTA and FQGNSA. Spanning cysteine to phenylalanine, the CDR3 consists of 14 amino acids. Of the read, only the CDR3 DNA is kept; its 42 bases are in frame from base 1. Sequences were derived from CD4+ T cells sorted from PBMCs, sampled on the day of the yellow fever booster vaccination. The sequence is built from TRBV7-2 and TRBJ2-7; 7 bases in between match TRBD1. This TCR derives from a man aged 30 to 39 who received the YFV17D yellow fever vaccine. This receptor carries the CDR3 CASSLDPGGYEQYF. The DNA sequence is given as TGTGCCAGCAGCTTAGATCCAGGGGGCTACGAGCAGTACTTC.